This entry is about one TCR beta chain. This specimen comes from a study of T-cell memory formation after mild COVID-19. TCRdb reprocessed the 5' RACE reads with MiXCR, giving one entry per CDR3 protein. The sample has roughly 150,000 distinct CDR3 sequences; about 14% are singletons. The CDR3 sequence is 11 residues long. Trimming took 4 bases from V and 12 from J, leaving 12 bases between them. The clonotype was recovered from an adult woman who had mild COVID-19 (a few samples of this study predate the infection). Cell type and time point are not known. The sample consisted of PBMCs or a T cell subset sorted from them (not recorded which). V is TRBV12-3 or TRBV12-4 and J is TRBJ1-2; the D gene is possibly TRBD1 (5 bases). The CDR3 sequence: CASSSPGTHTF. The CDR3 DNA is TGTGCCAGCAGTTCCCCAGGGACTCACACCTTC.